The TCR beta chain under discussion was sequenced for a study of cytomegalovirus exposure and HLA in healthy donors. Regarding this clone: Its antigen is as yet unknown.

V was clipped by 1 base and J by 3 bases, with 6 bases between them. This CDR3 comprises 13 residues. Germline V gene lookup returns CDR1 MNHEY and CDR2 SMNVEV (reference sequence). Study-wide results and caveats: HLA alleles were associated with roughly 17,000 TCR beta sequences in a later analysis at 0.05 false discovery rate.

PCR employed 60 Vbeta and 13 Jbeta primers. Original processing methods: Later, tens of millions of unique TCR beta chains were counted in an analysis, and roughly 11 million of them were shared. Repertoires were generated with immunoSEQ multiplex PCR, while TCRdb's copy carries only in-frame clones and drops some. V and J calls and clone size are copied from that table; D and trimming were computed from the DNA. The data show about 67,000 clones, 68% seen once. The TCR sequence derives from a woman aged 25 to 39 in good health and CMV-seronegative. The sample consisted of PBMCs. The chain has TRBV27 and TRBJ1-2, with D tentatively TRBD1 (6 bases). Written as DNA, the CDR3 is TGTGCCAGCAGTTTATACAGGGACTATGGCTACACCTTC. It specifies CASSLYRDYGYTF.